The 30 T cell receptor beta chains reported below all come from one sample, sequenced in a study of T cells in Graves' hyperthyroidism and ophthalmopathy. Amplification targeted TCR beta CDR3 regions from RNA transcripts. First-round RT-PCR of the TCR CDR3 relied on the HTBI primer set. TCRdb reprocessed the multiplex PCR reads via MiXCR and lists one record per CDR3 protein. The sample includes 300,000 or so distinct CDR3 sequences, around 16% of them seen just once. Sequencing was performed on blood. The source is a man aged 25 to 45 with Graves' hyperthyroidism.

A note on this clonotype: Mismatch with germline at one junction end may stem from a read error. This chain joins TRBV12-3 or TRBV12-4 and TRBJ1-6; TRBD1 matches at 8 bases. This CDR3 has 16 residues. The CDR3 region is CASSPRTGTYNSPLHF. The CDR3 DNA is TGTGCCAGCAGTCCCCGGACAGGGACCTATAATTCACCCCTCCACTTC.

This clonotype was found many times. The CDR3 sequence is CASSLSGDSGYGYTF. The CDR3 DNA reads TGTGCCAGCAGTTTATCTGGGGATTCGGGCTATGGCTACACCTTC. The gene calls are TRBV12-3 or TRBV12-4 and TRBJ1-2; unclear D gene. The CDR3 contains 15 residues. Trimming pared 2 bases from V and 4 bases from J, leaving 14 bases between.

Notes on this clonotype: The junction shows a germline mismatch at one end, possibly a read error. The CDR3 is CSVGSVPDKLF. The CDR3 DNA follows: TGCAGCGTTGGAAGCGTGCCCGATAAACTCTTC. The V call is TRBV29-1, the J call TRBJ2-1; D ambiguous. The CDR3 has 11 amino acids. Germline V gene sequence: CDR1 SQVTM, CDR2 ANQGSEA.

The chain employs TRBV7-3 and TRBJ2-2; no clear D. This CDR3 has 16 amino acids. The V and J ends lost 2 bases and 4 bases respectively, with 14 bases between them. The germline V gene encodes CDR1 SGHTA and CDR2 FQGTGA. CDR3 in DNA: TGTGCCAGCAGCTTATTTGCTAGACCGGGCACCGGGGAGCTGTTTTTT. Residues: CASSLFARPGTGELFF.

J is TRBJ1-4 and V is TRBV11-2; D possibly corresponds to TRBD1 (6 bases). CDR3 length: 15 amino acids. Germline values: CDR1 SGHAT, CDR2 FQNNGV. V gave up 5 bases and J gave up 8 bases, with 18 bases separating them. The CDR3, as DNA: TGTGCCAGCAGCCGTTCGGGGGGGCTGCAGGAAAAACTGTTTTTT. Its translation is CASSRSGGLQEKLFF. The full variable domain, completed using reference TRBV11-2 and TRBJ1-4, is EAGVAQSPRYKIIEKRQSVAFWCNPISGHATLYWYQQILGQGPKLLIQFQNNGVVDDSQLPKDRFSAERLKGVDSTLKIQPAKLEDSAVYLCASSRSGGLQEKLFFGSGTQLSVL.

V gene TRBV3-1 combines with J gene TRBJ1-5; D is possibly TRBD1 (5 bases). Germline CDR1 reads LGHDT; CDR2 reads YNNKEL (reference sequence). The CDR3 spans 14 residues. Trimming removed 0 bases from V and 9 bases from J, with 12 bases in between. DNA for the CDR3: TGTGCCAGCAGCCAAGATGAAGGGGTCGGGCCCCAGCATTTT. Amino acid sequence: CASSQDEGVGPQHF.

Points on this clonotype: Mismatch with germline at one junction end may stem from a read error. The rearrangement uses TRBV30 and TRBJ1-1; D remains ambiguous. The CDR3 totals 13 residues. The V gene's germline CDR1 is GTSNPN and CDR2 SVGIG (reference sequence). The DNA for the CDR3 is TGTGCCTGGAGTGTACTCTCGAACACTGGAGCTTTCTTT. It translates to CAWSVLSNTGAFF. Full variable domain (remainder filled in from reference TRBV30 and TRBJ1-1): SQTIHQWPATLVQPVGSPLSLECTVEGTSNPNLYWYRQAAGRGLQLLFYSVGIGQISSEVPQNLSASRPQDRQFILSSKKLLLSDSGFYLCAWSVLSNTGAFFGQGTRLTVV.

This clonotype came up many times. The chain is built from TRBV24-1 and TRBJ2-1; D uncertain. V lost 4 bases and J 1 base, leaving 4 bases between the germline ends. This CDR3 has 13 residues. CDR1 is KGHDR, CDR2 SFDVKD, per germline. CDR3 sequence (DNA): TGTGCCACCAGTGACTTATCCTACAATGAGCAGTTCTTC. Translation: CATSDLSYNEQFF.

This clonotype was seen a handful of times. V and J are TRBV28 and TRBJ1-3, with a tentative D call TRBD1 (5 bases). The CDR3 loop spans 15 amino acids. The ends were cut back, 0 bases at V and 1 base at J, with 7 bases in the middle. Germline V gene sequence: CDR1 MDHEN, CDR2 SYDVKM. The CDR3, as DNA: TGTGCCAGCAGTTTATGGGGGGGATCTGGAAACACCATATATTTT. As protein: CASSLWGGSGNTIYF.

CDR3 loop: CAWRPWTGPYEQYF. Here the CDR3 DNA reads TGTGCCTGGAGGCCCTGGACAGGACCCTACGAGCAGTACTTC. V is TRBV30 and J is TRBJ2-7; 7 nucleotides line up with TRBD1. Germline V gives CDR1 GTSNPN, CDR2 SVGIG (reference sequence). The CDR3 is 14 amino acids. The V and J ends lost 3 bases and 2 bases, in that order; junction bases with no gene match: 7.

The rearrangement links TRBV5-1 to TRBJ1-4; D gene uncertain. Per the germline V gene, CDR1 is SGHRS and CDR2 is YFSETQ. V gave up 4 bases and J gave up 0 bases, with 16 bases separating them. CDR3 length: 17 amino acids. CDR3 region: CASSKFGQTATNEKLFF. The CDR3 nucleotides are TGCGCCAGCAGCAAATTCGGGCAGACGGCAACTAATGAAAAACTGTTTTTT.

This sequence joins TRBV28 and TRBJ2-3; 7 bases line up with TRBD1. The trim removed 7 bases at V and 6 bases at J, leaving 4 bases unmatched. The CDR3 spans 12 residues. Germline CDR1 is MDHEN and CDR2 is SYDVKM. CDR3 amino acids: CASTTGWDTQYF. The CDR3 nucleotides are TGTGCCAGCACGACAGGGTGGGATACGCAGTATTTT.

This clonotype was seen more than once but under ten times. This chain connects TRBV2 to TRBJ2-3; the match to TRBD1 covers 7 bases. J gave up 3 bases and V 8 bases, and 8 bases lay outside the gene matches. This CDR3 has 14 amino acids. Germline V lookup: CDR1 SNHLY, CDR2 FYNNEI. As DNA, the CDR3 is TGTGCCAGCCGAACAGGGGTTGTAACAGATACGCAGTATTTT. Translation: CASRTGVVTDTQYF.

This clonotype was observed many times. This rearrangement joins TRBV3-1 to TRBJ2-3, with D unresolved. Trimming removed 0 bases from V and 5 bases from J, with 6 bases in between. Looked up from germline, CDR1 is LGHDT and CDR2 is YNNKEL (reference sequence). The CDR3 spans 13 residues. CDR3 DNA sequence: TGTGCCAGCAGCCAAGAAGGCGTAGATACGCAGTATTTT. Translated: CASSQEGVDTQYF.

This chain connects TRBV9 to TRBJ2-1; D unclear. The CDR3 is 14 amino acids. The V end lost 0 bases, the J end lost 9 bases, and 13 bases lay between the germline ends. Germline V lookup: CDR1 SGDLS, CDR2 YYNGEE. CDR3 region: CASSVEGYPSEQFF. CDR3 bases: TGTGCCAGCAGCGTAGAAGGCTACCCGAGTGAGCAGTTCTTC.

In this sample, this clonotype turned up a few times. The rearrangement uses TRBV30 and TRBJ1-1; weak D call: TRBD1 (6 bases). The germline V gene encodes CDR1 GTSNPN and CDR2 SVGIG (reference sequence). The V and J ends lost 2 bases and 3 bases respectively, with 10 bases between them. The length of the CDR3 is 13 residues. CDR3 loop: CAWSHRVYTEAFF. The DNA for the CDR3 is TGTGCCTGGAGTCACAGGGTATACACTGAAGCTTTCTTT.

This clonotype was observed many times. The genes are TRBV6-5 and TRBJ2-7; D is undetermined. CDR3 length: 12 amino acids. Trimming shortened V by 2 bases and J by 3 bases, and 5 bases separated the two germline ends. CDR1 MNHEY and CDR2 SVGAGI come from the germline V gene. The CDR3, as DNA: TGTGCCAGCAGTTACGATCACTACGAGCAGTACTTC. It codes for CASSYDHYEQYF.

This clonotype was detected a few times. The V and J genes are TRBV5-1 and TRBJ2-4; possibly TRBD1 for D (6 bases). This CDR3 comprises 15 residues. The V end lost 4 bases, the J end lost 8 bases, and 19 bases lay between the germline ends. Germline V gene lookup returns CDR1 SGHRS and CDR2 YFSETQ. This CDR3 is CASSAVGLKGDIQYF. The CDR3 nucleotides read TGCGCCAGCAGCGCCGTCGGCCTCAAGGGGGACATTCAGTACTTC. Full variable domain (remainder filled in from reference TRBV5-1 and TRBJ2-4): KAGVTQTPRYLIKTRGQQVTLSCSPISGHRSVSWYQQTPGQGLQFLFEYFSETQRNKGNFPGRFSGRQFSNSRSEMNVSTLELGDSALYLCASSAVGLKGDIQYFGAGTRLSVL.

This rearrangement joins TRBV12-3 or TRBV12-4 to TRBJ2-7, with D possibly TRBD2 on 5 matching bases. The CDR3 spans 14 residues. The V end was cut by 2 bases, the J end by 5 bases, with 13 bases between. The CDR3 nucleotides are TGTGCCAGCAGTTTAATACTCGGGGTCCACGAGCAGTACTTC. Its protein product is CASSLILGVHEQYF.

This clonotype has a handful of counts. The genes are TRBV19 and TRBJ2-5; possibly TRBD2 for D (6 bases). This CDR3 is built from 14 residues. Looked up from germline, CDR1 is LNHDA and CDR2 is SQIVND (reference sequence). V lost 3 bases, J lost 4 bases, and 12 bases lay in between. This chain's CDR3 is CASSIGVSGETQYF. As DNA, the CDR3 is TGTGCCAGTAGTATTGGGGTTAGCGGAGAGACCCAGTACTTC.

The CDR3 here is CASSDIREQYF. CDR3 sequence (DNA): TGTGCCAGCAGTGACATACGGGAGCAGTACTTC. This rearrangement joins TRBV6-4 to TRBJ2-7; D not resolved. This CDR3 contains 11 residues. The germline V gene has CDR1 MRHNA and CDR2 SNTAGT. Trimming took off 2 bases at V and 7 bases at J, with 6 bases between the two ends.

This clonotype was detected only a few times. The chain carries TRBV15 and TRBJ2-4; D may be TRBD2 (6 bases). Germline V gives CDR1 LNHNV, CDR2 YYDKDF (reference sequence). The ends were cut back, 3 bases at V and 0 bases at J, with 12 bases in the middle. CDR3 length equals 16 residues. CDR3 in amino acids: CATSSETSLAKNIQYF. The CDR3 coding sequence is TGTGCCACCAGCAGTGAAACTAGCCTAGCCAAAAACATTCAGTACTTC.

This clonotype was recorded a few times. This chain joins TRBV18 and TRBJ1-4; no clear D. Per germline, CDR1 KGHSH and CDR2 LQKENI. The CDR3 consists of 15 residues. Trimming pared 8 bases from V and 1 base from J, leaving 14 bases between. The chain's CDR3 is CASSPRRGTNEKLFF. CDR3 bases: TGTGCCAGCAGCCCCCGCCGGGGAACTAATGAAAAACTGTTTTTT. Complete variable domain (other parts from reference TRBV18 and TRBJ1-4): NAGVMQNPRHLVRRRGQEARLRCSPMKGHSHVYWYRQLPEEGLKFMVYLQKENIIDESGMPKERFSAEFPKEGPSILRIQQVVRGDSAAYFCASSPRRGTNEKLFFGSGTQLSVL.

This clonotype was found a few times. In DNA form, the CDR3 reads TGCAGCGTTGGAGTCTCGGGGGCGGATGGCTACACCTTC. It is translated as CSVGVSGADGYTF. The V and J genes are TRBV29-1 and TRBJ1-2, with a weak D call TRBD1 (6 bases). V was pared by 4 bases and J by 6 bases, with 15 bases between. This CDR3 comprises 13 residues. Germline values: CDR1 SQVTM, CDR2 ANQGSEA. The whole variable domain, remainder taken from reference TRBV29-1 and TRBJ1-2, is SAVISQKPSRDICQRGTSLTIQCQVDSQVTMMFWYRQQPGQSLTLIATANQGSEATYESGFVIDKFPISRPNLTFSTLTVSNMSPEDSSIYLCSVGVSGADGYTFGSGTRLTVV.

This clonotype was seen repeatedly, ten times or more. The chain combines TRBV7-6 with TRBJ2-1; weak D call: TRBD2 (5 bases). Germline V gives CDR1 SGHVS, CDR2 FNYEAQ. CDR3 length: 15 residues. Trimming cost V 4 bases and J 3 bases, with 13 bases left between them. The CDR3 DNA sequence: TGTGCCAGCAGCTACGACCCAACTAGCTACAATGAGCAGTTCTTC. The encoded protein is CASSYDPTSYNEQFF.

In this sample, this clonotype turned up many times. V and J are TRBV3-1 and TRBJ2-1; 9 positions agree with TRBD2. V trimming: 7 bases; J trimming: 6 bases; junction bases outside the gene matches: 13. This CDR3 contains 16 residues. Germline lookup yields CDR1 LGHDT and CDR2 YNNKEL (reference sequence). CDR3 DNA: TGTGCCAGCACTTCGGATAGCGGGAGTGGGGGCAATGAGCAGTTCTTC. As protein: CASTSDSGSGGNEQFF.

This clonotype was seen a handful of times. The chain joins TRBV5-1 to TRBJ2-5; D is perhaps TRBD1 (6 bases). The CDR3 covers 14 residues. Trimming took off 4 bases at V and 5 bases at J, with 15 bases between the two ends. Germline V gives CDR1 SGHRS, CDR2 YFSETQ. CDR3 loop: CASSPLGARETQYF. The CDR3 DNA reads TGCGCCAGCAGCCCCTTGGGGGCGCGGGAGACCCAGTACTTC.

A few counts support this clonotype. V is TRBV7-8 and J is TRBJ2-7; 7 nucleotides align to TRBD2. Per germline, CDR1 SGHVS and CDR2 FQNEAQ. Germline trimming cut 5 bases from V and 7 bases from J; bases unmatched to any gene: 8. The CDR3 is 13 residues long. The CDR3: CASSPGGSEEQYF. The CDR3 DNA reads as TGTGCCAGCAGCCCCGGGGGGAGCGAGGAGCAGTACTTC.

This clonotype was seen ten or more times. The chain links TRBV2 to TRBJ1-3; D not resolved. V dropped 7 bases and J dropped 0 bases, with 10 bases sitting between them. This CDR3 has 14 residues. Germline CDR1 SNHLY, CDR2 FYNNEI. The CDR3 nucleotides read TGTGCCAGCAAGGAGACCCACTCTGGAAACACCATATATTTT. Its translation: CASKETHSGNTIYF.

The chain is built from TRBV28 and TRBJ2-7, with TRBD2 matching over 7 bases. With 4 bases clipped from V and 5 bases from J, the junction kept 17 bases outside the gene matches. The germline V gene encodes CDR1 MDHEN and CDR2 SYDVKM. The CDR3 has 17 amino acids. CDR3 sequence: CASSSSAYGRESDEQYF. The CDR3 DNA follows: TGTGCCAGCAGTTCCTCCGCCTATGGGCGGGAGAGCGACGAGCAGTACTTC.